This T cell receptor beta chain was recovered during a study of cytomegalovirus exposure and HLA in healthy donors. Amplification used 60 Vbeta primers and 13 Jbeta primers. The repertoire was sequenced with immunoSEQ multiplex PCR; TCRdb's copy has only in-frame clones and lacks some. The sample carries 130,000 or so clones, 70% to 85% recorded once. CDR1 SEHNR and CDR2 FQNEAQ come from the germline V gene (reference sequence). The CDR3 length is 15 residues. Trimming pared 1 base from V and 5 bases from J, leaving 11 bases between. Study-wide results and limits: According to reports, the classifier identified cytomegalovirus status with high specificity and sensitivity.

As to this clone: Its antigen is as yet unknown.

The TCR sequence derives from a woman between 40 and 50 years old in good health and CMV-seronegative. V gene TRBV7-9 combines with J gene TRBJ1-4; tentative D call: TRBD1 (6 bases). The sample comprised PBMCs. The CDR3 here is CASSLGGGQNEKLFF. CDR3 DNA: TGTGCCAGCAGCTTAGGCGGGGGGCAGAATGAAAAACTGTTTTTT.